Described below is a single TCR beta chain sequence and its context. Its antigen remains unidentified. CDR3 length: 14 residues. V lost 4 bases and J lost 3; bases outside the gene matches: 6. The germline V gene encodes CDR1 MGHDK and CDR2 SYGVNS. The data belong to a study of T cells in Graves' hyperthyroidism and ophthalmopathy. At the level of the study: Peripheral blood draws took place at initial diagnosis, ahead of any treatment. Study-wide results and limits: Most expanded thyroid clonotypes above 0.001 recurred in blood. Model-based prediction identified ophthalmopathy a median roughly 6.1 months prior to its onset.

The diagnostic basis comprised clinical symptoms, serum thyroxine and TRAb, thyroid ultrasound and orbital computed tomography. Amplification targeted TCR beta CDR3 regions from RNA transcripts. The HTBI primer set drove a first-round RT-PCR of the TCR CDR3. From the multiplex PCR reads, TCRdb called clonotypes with MiXCR, one entry per CDR3 protein. The sample has about 250,000 distinct CDR3 sequences; approximately 23% are singletons. The sequencing input was blood. This receptor was obtained from a woman between 40 and 50 years old with Graves' ophthalmopathy. The gene calls are TRBV25-1 and TRBJ2-7; 7 bases match TRBD2. CDR3: CASSAGGGYYEQYF. As DNA, the CDR3 is TGTGCCAGCAGTGCTGGCGGGGGATACTACGAGCAGTACTTC.